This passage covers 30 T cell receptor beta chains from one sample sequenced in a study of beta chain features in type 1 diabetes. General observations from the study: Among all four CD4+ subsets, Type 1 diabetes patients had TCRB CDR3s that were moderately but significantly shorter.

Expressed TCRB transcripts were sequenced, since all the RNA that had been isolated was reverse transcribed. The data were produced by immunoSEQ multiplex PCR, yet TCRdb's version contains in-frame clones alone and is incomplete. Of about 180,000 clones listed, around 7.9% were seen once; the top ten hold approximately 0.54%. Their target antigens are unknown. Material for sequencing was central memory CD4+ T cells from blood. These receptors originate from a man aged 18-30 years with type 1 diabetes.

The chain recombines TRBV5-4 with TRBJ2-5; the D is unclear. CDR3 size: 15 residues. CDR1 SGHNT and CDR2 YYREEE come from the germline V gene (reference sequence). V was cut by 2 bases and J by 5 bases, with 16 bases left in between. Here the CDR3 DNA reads TGTGCCAGCAGCTTAGGCTGGGCAAGCAAGGAGACCCAGTACTTC. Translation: CASSLGWASKETQYF. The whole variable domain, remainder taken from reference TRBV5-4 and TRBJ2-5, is ETGVTQSPTHLIKTRGQQVTLRCSSQSGHNTVSWYQQALGQGPQFIFQYYREEENGRGNFPPRFSGLQFPNYSSELNVNALELDDSALYLCASSLGWASKETQYFGPGTRLLVL.

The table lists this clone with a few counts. The CDR3 DNA reads as TGTGCCAGCAGCCAAGAGCCAGCGGGGGGGGAGACCCAGTACTTC. This gives the protein CASSQEPAGGETQYF. This chain links TRBV4-2 with TRBJ2-5; TRBD2 matches at 10 bases. The V segment lost 0 bases and the J segment 5 bases; nucleotides outside the gene matches: 3. CDR1 is LGHNA and CDR2 is YNFKEQ in the germline V gene. This CDR3 is 15 amino acids long.

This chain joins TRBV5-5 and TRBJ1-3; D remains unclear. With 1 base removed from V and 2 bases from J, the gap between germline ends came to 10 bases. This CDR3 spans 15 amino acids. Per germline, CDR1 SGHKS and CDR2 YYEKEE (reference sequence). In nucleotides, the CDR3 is TGTGCCAGCAGCTTGCTGCGGGATCCTGGAAACACCATATATTTT. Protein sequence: CASSLLRDPGNTIYF.

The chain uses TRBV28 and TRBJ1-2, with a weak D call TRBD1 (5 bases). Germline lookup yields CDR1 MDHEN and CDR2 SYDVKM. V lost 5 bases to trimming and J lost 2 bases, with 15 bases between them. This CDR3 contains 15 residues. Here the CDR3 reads CASSPPRQGNYGYTF. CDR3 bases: TGTGCCAGCAGTCCCCCCCGGCAGGGAAACTATGGCTACACCTTC.

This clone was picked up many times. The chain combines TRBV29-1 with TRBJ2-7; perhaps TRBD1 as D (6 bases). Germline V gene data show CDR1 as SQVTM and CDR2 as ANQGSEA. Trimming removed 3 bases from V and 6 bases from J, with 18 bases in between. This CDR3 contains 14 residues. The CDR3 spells CSVDRTGNAGEQYF. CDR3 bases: TGCAGCGTTGATAGAACAGGGAATGCTGGCGAGCAGTACTTC.

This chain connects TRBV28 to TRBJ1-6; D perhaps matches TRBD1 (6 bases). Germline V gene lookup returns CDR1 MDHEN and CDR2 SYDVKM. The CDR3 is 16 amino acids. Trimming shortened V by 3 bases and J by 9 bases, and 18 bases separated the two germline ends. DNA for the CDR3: TGTGCCAGCAGTTTCCCTTTCGGGGGGGCTCGTTCACCCCTCCACTTT. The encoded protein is CASSFPFGGARSPLHF.

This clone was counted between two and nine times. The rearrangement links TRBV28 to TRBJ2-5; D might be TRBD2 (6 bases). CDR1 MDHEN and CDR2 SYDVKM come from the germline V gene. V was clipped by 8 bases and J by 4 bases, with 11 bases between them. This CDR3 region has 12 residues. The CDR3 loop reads CASLGRGETQYF. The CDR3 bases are TGTGCCAGCCTTGGGCGGGGAGAGACCCAGTACTTC.

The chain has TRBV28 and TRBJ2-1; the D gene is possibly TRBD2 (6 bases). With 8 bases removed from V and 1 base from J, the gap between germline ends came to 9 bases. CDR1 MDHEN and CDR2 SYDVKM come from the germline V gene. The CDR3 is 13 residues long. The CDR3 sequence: CASQRVSYNEQFF. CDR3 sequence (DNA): TGTGCCAGCCAGCGGGTTTCCTACAATGAGCAGTTCTTC.

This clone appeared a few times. CDR3: CASSPRPDSTYEQYF. The CDR3 DNA is TGTGCCAGCAGCCCCAGACCGGACAGCACCTACGAGCAGTACTTC. This rearrangement joins TRBV5-4 to TRBJ2-7; D is perhaps TRBD1 (6 bases). This CDR3 has 15 residues. The germline gives CDR1 SGHNT, CDR2 YYREEE (reference sequence). The ends were cut back, 4 bases at V and 2 bases at J, with 16 bases in the middle.

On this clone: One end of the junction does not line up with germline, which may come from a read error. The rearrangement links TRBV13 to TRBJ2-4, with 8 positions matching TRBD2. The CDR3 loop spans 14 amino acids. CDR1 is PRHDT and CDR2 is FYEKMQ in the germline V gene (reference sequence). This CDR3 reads CASSSSTTGTSLHF. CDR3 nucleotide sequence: TGTGCCAGCAGCTCAAGTACAACCGGGACTAGTCTTCACTTC.

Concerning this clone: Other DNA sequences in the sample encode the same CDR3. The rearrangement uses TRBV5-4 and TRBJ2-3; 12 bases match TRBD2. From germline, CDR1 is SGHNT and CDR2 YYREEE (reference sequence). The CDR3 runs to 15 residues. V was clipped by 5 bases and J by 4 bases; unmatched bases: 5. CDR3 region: CASSSGTSGPDTQYF. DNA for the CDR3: TGTGCCAGCAGTTCCGGGACTAGCGGGCCAGATACGCAGTATTTT.

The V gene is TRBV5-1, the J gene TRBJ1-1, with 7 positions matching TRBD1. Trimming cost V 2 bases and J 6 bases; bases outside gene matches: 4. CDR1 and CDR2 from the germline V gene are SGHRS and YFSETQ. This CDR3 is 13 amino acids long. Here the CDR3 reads CASSLWQGAEAFF. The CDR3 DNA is TGCGCCAGCAGCTTATGGCAGGGGGCTGAAGCTTTCTTT.

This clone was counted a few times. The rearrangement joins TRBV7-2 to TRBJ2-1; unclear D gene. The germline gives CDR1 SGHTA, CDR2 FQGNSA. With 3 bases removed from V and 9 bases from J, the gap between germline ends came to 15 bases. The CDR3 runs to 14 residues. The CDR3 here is CASSLEPQVGEQFF. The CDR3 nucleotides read TGTGCCAGCAGCTTGGAACCTCAGGTTGGTGAGCAGTTCTTC.

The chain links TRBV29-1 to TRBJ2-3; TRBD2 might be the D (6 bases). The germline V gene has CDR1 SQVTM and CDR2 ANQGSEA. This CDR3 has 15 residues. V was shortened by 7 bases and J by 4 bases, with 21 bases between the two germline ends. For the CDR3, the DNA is TGCAGCGCGACCGACCCGACTAGAGCAGCAGATACGCAGTATTTT. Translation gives CSATDPTRAADTQYF.

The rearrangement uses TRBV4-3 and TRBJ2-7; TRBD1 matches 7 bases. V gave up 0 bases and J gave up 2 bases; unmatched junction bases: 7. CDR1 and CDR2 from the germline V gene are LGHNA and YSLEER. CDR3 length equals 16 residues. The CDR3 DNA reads TGCGCCAGCAGCCAAGAACGGCAGGGGGTTACCTACGAGCAGTACTTC. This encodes CASSQERQGVTYEQYF.

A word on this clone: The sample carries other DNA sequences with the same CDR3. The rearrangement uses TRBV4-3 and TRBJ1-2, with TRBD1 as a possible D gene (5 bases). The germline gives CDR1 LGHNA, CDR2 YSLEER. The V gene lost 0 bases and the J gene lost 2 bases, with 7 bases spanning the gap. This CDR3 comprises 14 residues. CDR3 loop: CASSQDRGNYGYTF. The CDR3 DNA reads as TGCGCCAGCAGCCAAGATAGGGGAAACTATGGCTACACCTTC.

The CDR3 DNA reads TGTGCCAGCAGCTTAGGCCACGAGACAGATACGCAGTATTTT. It codes for CASSLGHETDTQYF. The chain recombines TRBV11-2 with TRBJ2-3; D is ambiguous. Germline loops: CDR1 SGHAT, CDR2 FQNNGV. V lost 1 base to trimming and J lost 3 bases, with 8 bases between them. The CDR3 is made up of 14 amino acids.

CDR3 residues: CSGGGAEAFF. The CDR3 nucleotides read TGCAGCGGGGGGGGAGCTGAAGCTTTCTTT. The chain employs TRBV29-1 and TRBJ1-1, with a possible D match to TRBD1 (5 bases). Trimming removed 7 bases from V and 6 bases from J, with 9 bases in between. CDR1 SQVTM and CDR2 ANQGSEA come from the germline V gene. The CDR3 sequence is 10 residues long.

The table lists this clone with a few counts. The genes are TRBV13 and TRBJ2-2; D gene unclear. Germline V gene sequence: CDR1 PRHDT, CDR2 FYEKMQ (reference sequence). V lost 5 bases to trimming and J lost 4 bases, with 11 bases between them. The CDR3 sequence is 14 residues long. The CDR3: CASSPREITGELFF. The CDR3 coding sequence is TGTGCCAGCAGCCCGAGAGAGATCACCGGGGAGCTGTTTTTT.

CDR3 DNA: TGTGCCAGCAGTCTACAGGGGGCTTTTCAGCCCCAGCATTTT. Residues: CASSLQGAFQPQHF. This chain connects TRBV6-6 to TRBJ1-5, with TRBD1 identical over 9 bases. V lost 5 bases, J lost 6 bases, and 5 bases stayed unmatched. CDR3 size: 14 residues. Germline V gene data show CDR1 as MNHNY and CDR2 as SVGAGI (reference sequence).

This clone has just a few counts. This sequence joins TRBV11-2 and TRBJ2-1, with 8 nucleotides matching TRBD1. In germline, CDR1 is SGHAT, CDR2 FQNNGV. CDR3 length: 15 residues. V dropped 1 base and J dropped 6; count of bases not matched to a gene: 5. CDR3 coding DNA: TGTGCCAGCAGCTTAGTCAGGGGGCGATCCAATGAGCAGTTCTTC. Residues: CASSLVRGRSNEQFF.

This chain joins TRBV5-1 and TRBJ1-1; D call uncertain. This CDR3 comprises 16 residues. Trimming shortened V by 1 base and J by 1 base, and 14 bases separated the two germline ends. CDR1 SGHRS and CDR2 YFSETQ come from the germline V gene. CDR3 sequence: CASSLSWTTPNTEAFF. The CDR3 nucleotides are TGCGCCAGCAGCTTGTCTTGGACTACCCCGAACACTGAAGCTTTCTTT.

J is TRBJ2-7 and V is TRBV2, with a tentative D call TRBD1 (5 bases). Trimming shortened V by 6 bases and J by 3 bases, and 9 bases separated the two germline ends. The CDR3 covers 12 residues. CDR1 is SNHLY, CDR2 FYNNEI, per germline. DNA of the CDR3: TGTGCCAGCAGCCAGACAGACTACGAGCAGTACTTC. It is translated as CASSQTDYEQYF.

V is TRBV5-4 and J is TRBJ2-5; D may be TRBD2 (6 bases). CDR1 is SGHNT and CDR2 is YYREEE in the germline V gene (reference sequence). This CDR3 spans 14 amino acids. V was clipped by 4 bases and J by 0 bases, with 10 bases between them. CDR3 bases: TGTGCCAGCAGCCGGGGAGGCCACCAAGAGACCCAGTACTTC. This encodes CASSRGGHQETQYF. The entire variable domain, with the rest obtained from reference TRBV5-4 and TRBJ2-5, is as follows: ETGVTQSPTHLIKTRGQQVTLRCSSQSGHNTVSWYQQALGQGPQFIFQYYREEENGRGNFPPRFSGLQFPNYSSELNVNALELDDSALYLCASSRGGHQETQYFGPGTRLLVL.

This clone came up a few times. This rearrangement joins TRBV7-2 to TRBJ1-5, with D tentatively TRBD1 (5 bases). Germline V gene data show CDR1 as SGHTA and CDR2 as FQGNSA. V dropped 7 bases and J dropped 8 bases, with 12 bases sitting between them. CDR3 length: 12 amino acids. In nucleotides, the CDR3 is TGTGCCAGCAACACTGGGGGGAAGCCCCAGCATTTT. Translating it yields CASNTGGKPQHF.

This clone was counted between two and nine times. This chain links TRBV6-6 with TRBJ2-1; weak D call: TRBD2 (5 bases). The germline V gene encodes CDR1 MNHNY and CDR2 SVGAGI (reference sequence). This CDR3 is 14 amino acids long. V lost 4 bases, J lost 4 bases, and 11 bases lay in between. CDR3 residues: CASSWGSGYNEQFF. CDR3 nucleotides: TGTGCCAGCAGTTGGGGTTCGGGATACAATGAGCAGTTCTTC.

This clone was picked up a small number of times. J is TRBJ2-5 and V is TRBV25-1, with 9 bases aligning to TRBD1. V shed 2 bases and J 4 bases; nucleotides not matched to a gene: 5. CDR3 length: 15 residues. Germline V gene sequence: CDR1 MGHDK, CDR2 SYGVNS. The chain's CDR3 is CASSEGGTGRETQYF. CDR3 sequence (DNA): TGTGCCAGCAGTGAAGGCGGGACAGGGAGAGAGACCCAGTACTTC.

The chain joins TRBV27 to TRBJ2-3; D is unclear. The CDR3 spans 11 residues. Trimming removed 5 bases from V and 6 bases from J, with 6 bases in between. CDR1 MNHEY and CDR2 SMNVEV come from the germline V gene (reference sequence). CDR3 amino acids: CASSQADTQYF. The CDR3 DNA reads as TGTGCCAGCAGTCAGGCGGATACGCAGTATTTT.

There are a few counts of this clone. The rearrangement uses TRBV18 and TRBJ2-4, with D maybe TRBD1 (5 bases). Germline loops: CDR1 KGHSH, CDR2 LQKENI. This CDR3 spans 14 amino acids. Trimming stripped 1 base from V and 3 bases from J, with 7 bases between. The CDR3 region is CASSPQGVKNIQYF. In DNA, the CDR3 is TGTGCCAGCTCACCACAAGGGGTCAAAAACATTCAGTACTTC.

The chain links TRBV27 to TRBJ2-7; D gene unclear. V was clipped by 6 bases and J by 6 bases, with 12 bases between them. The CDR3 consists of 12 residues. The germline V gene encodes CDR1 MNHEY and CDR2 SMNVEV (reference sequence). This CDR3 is CASSTRFGEQYF. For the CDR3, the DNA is TGTGCCAGCAGCACTCGCTTCGGCGAGCAGTACTTC.